This TCR beta chain was recorded in a study of blood T cell repertoires in COVID-19. Study-level information: Acute-phase and convalescent COVID-19 samples originated in the United States, Italy and Spain. Sources were T cells, B-cell-depleted T cells, or PBMCs; the material itself was cDNA or gDNA.

Only a few counts were recorded for this clone. Per the original data handling: Reference gene primer amplification yielded estimated nucleated cell counts. The table came from immunoSEQ multiplex PCR; TCRdb's copy has only in-frame clones and leaves some out. V and J calls and clone size are given by that table; D and trimming were obtained from the DNA. The data contain 80,000 to 100,000 clones, approximately 86% of them singletons. Germline values: CDR1 LGHDT, CDR2 YNNKEL (reference sequence). Trimming removed 6 bases at V and 4 bases at J, with 12 bases between. The CDR3 has 13 residues. The V and J genes are TRBV3-1 (or the pseudogene TRBV3-2) and TRBJ2-5; maybe TRBD1 (5 bases). This receptor was identified in a man between 65 and 79 years old with active or convalescent COVID-19. The specimen was peripheral blood. The CDR3 DNA sequence: TGTGCCAGCAGTCTGCAAGGGGTAGAGACCCAGTACTTC. Its protein product is CASSLQGVETQYF.